This T cell receptor (beta chain) was sequenced during a study of cytomegalovirus exposure and HLA in healthy donors. Study-level results: Some public TCRs appeared in many individuals, while most sequences were rare. The study listed some 160 cytomegalovirus-associated TCR beta chains.

Method: immunoSEQ multiplex PCR; TCRdb's copy keeps in-frame clones and lacks some. The sample includes 250,000 to 300,000 clones, approximately 86% of them seen just once. In this sample, this clone turned up once. No antigen is known for it. The length of the CDR3 is 16 residues. With 4 bases clipped from V and 8 bases from J, the junction kept 10 bases outside the gene matches. Germline V lookup: CDR1 MNHNS, CDR2 SASEGT. Donors came from a validation cohort of 95 to 150 subjects, distinct from the first 666-subject cohort. The chain recombines TRBV6-1 with TRBJ2-1; 11 nucleotides line up with TRBD2. The clonotype originates from a woman aged 18-29 years in good health and CMV-seronegative. The sample was PBMCs. The CDR3 is CASSAPTSGSYDEQFF. The DNA of the CDR3 is TGTGCCAGCAGTGCCCCTACTAGCGGGAGTTACGATGAGCAGTTCTTC.